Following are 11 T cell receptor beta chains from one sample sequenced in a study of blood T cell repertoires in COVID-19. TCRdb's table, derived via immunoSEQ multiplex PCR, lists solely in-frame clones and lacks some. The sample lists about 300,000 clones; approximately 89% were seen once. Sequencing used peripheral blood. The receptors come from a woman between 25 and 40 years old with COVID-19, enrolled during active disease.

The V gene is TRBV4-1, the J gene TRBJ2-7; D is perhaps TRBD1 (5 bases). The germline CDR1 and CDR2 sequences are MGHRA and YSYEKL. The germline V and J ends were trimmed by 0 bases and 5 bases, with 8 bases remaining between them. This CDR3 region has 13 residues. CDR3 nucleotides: TGCGCCAGCAGCCAAGATTCAGGGAACGAGCAGTACTTC. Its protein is CASSQDSGNEQYF.

In DNA form, the CDR3 reads TGCGCCAGCAGCAGGACAGGGGGAGACTATGGCTACACCTTC. It is translated as CASSRTGGDYGYTF. V and J are TRBV5-1 and TRBJ1-2; 10 bases are a match to TRBD1. Germline-derived CDR1 and CDR2 are SGHRS and YFSETQ. The CDR3 is 14 residues long. V lost 4 bases, J lost 3 bases, and 3 bases stayed unmatched.

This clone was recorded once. CDR3 sequence reads: CASSPGDGTGELFF. The CDR3 coding sequence is TGTGCCAGCAGCCCGGGAGATGGCACCGGGGAGCTGTTTTTT. This rearrangement joins TRBV4-2 to TRBJ2-2; maybe TRBD2 (6 bases). The CDR3 has 14 residues. Germline CDR1 LGHNA, CDR2 YNFKEQ. V lost 4 bases and J lost 4, with 10 bases in between.

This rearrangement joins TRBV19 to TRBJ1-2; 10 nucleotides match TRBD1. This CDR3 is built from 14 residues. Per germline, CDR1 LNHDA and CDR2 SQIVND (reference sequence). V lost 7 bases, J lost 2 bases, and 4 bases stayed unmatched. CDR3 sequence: CASTRDRGNYGYTF. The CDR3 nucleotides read TGTGCCAGTACCCGGGACAGGGGAAACTATGGCTACACCTTC.

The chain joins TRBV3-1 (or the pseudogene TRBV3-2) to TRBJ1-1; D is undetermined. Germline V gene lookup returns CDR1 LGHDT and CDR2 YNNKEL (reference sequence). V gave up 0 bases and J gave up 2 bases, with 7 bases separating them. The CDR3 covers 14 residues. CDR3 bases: TGTGCCAGCAGCCAAGATCTGACAAACACTGAAGCTTTCTTT. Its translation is CASSQDLTNTEAFF.

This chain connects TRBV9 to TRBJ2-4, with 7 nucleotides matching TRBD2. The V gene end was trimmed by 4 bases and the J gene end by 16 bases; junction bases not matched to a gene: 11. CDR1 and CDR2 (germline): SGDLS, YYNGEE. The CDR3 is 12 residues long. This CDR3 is CASSSSGRVIYF. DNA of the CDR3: TGTGCCAGCAGCTCTAGCGGTCGGGTTATCTACTTC.

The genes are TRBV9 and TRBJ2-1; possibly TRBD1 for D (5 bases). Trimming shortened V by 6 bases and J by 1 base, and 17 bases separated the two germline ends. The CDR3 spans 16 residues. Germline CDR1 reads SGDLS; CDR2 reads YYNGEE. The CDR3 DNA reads TGTGCCAGCATGAAGGGTTCCGCAGGGTCCTACAATGAGCAGTTCTTC. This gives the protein CASMKGSAGSYNEQFF. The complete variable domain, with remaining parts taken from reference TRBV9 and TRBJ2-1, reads DSGVTQTPKHLITATGQRVTLRCSPRSGDLSVYWYQQSLDQGLQFLIQYYNGEERAKGNILERFSAQQFPDLHSELNLSSLELGDSALYFCASMKGSAGSYNEQFFGPGTRLTVL.

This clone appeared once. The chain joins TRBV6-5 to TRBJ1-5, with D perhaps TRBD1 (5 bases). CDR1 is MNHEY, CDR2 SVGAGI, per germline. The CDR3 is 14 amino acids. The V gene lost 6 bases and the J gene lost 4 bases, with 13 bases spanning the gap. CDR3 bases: TGTGCCAGCAGGAGAGATGGGGCGAATCAGCCCCAGCATTTT. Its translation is CASRRDGANQPQHF.

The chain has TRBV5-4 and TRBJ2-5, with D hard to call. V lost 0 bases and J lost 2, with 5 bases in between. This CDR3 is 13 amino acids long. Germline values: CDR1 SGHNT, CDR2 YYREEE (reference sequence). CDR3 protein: CASSLDIQETQYF. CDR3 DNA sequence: TGTGCCAGCAGCTTGGACATTCAAGAGACCCAGTACTTC.

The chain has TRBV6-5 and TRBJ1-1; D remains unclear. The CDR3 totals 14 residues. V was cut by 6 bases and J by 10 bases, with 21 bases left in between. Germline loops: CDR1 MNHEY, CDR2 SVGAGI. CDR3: CASSDHPGSRGAFF. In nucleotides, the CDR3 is TGTGCCAGCAGCGACCATCCGGGGTCCAGAGGAGCTTTCTTT.

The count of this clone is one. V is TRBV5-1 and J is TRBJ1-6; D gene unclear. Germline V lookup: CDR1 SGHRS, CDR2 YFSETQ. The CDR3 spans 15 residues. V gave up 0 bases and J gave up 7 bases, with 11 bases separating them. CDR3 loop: CASSLDGPPNSPLHF. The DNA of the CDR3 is TGCGCCAGCAGCTTGGATGGGCCTCCGAATTCACCCCTCCACTTT.